The 17 T cell receptor beta chains presented below share a single source sample, sequenced in a study of lymphopenia after photon versus proton radiotherapy. Sequenced by immunoSEQ multiplex PCR; TCRdb stores in-frame clones only, minus some. Of about 50,000 clones listed, around 90% are singletons. Sample: peripheral blood, taken from a patient treated with photon-based radiotherapy. Every receptor here comes from a woman in her thirties or forties with cholangiocarcinoma.

There are a few counts of this clone. The rearrangement joins TRBV2 to TRBJ2-5; D not certain. The length of the CDR3 is 10 residues. CDR1 and CDR2 from the germline V gene are SNHLY and FYNNEI. With 1 base removed from V and 6 bases from J, the gap between germline ends came to 0 bases. The CDR3 DNA follows: TGTGCCAGCAGTGAAGAGACCCAGTACTTC. Translated, it gives CASSEETQYF.

J is TRBJ2-1 and V is TRBV7-9, with 8 positions matching TRBD1. The trim removed 7 bases at V and 2 bases at J, leaving 7 bases unmatched. CDR3 length: 15 amino acids. Germline V lookup: CDR1 SEHNR, CDR2 FQNEAQ (reference sequence). CDR3 DNA: TGTGCCAGCACTACAACAGGGGGGACCTACAATGAGCAGTTCTTC. This codes for CASTTTGGTYNEQFF.

This clone has just a few counts. The rearrangement joins TRBV10-3 to TRBJ1-2, with unresolved D. Per germline, CDR1 ENHRY and CDR2 SYGVKD. V was pared by 2 bases and J by 8 bases, with 6 bases between. The CDR3 has 11 amino acids. The CDR3 nucleotides are TGTGCCATCAGTGAGGAGGCAGGCTACACCTTC. The encoded protein is CAISEEAGYTF.

The rearrangement joins TRBV19 to TRBJ1-6; the D gene is possibly TRBD1 (6 bases). With 6 bases removed from V and 10 bases from J, the gap between germline ends came to 16 bases. The CDR3 totals 14 residues. CDR1 LNHDA and CDR2 SQIVND come from the germline V gene (reference sequence). CDR3 in amino acids: CASSHGQIHSPLHF. The CDR3 DNA is TGTGCCAGTAGCCACGGACAGATTCACTCACCCCTCCACTTT.

V and J are TRBV5-1 and TRBJ1-2; D may be TRBD1 (5 bases). The germline gives CDR1 SGHRS, CDR2 YFSETQ. CDR3 size: 17 residues. Trimming removed 4 bases at V and 1 base at J, with 20 bases between. CDR3 region: CASSLGTDYLVNYGYTF. CDR3 coding DNA: TGCGCCAGCAGCCTAGGGACCGACTACCTCGTTAACTATGGCTACACCTTC.

This clone has only a few counts. Germline and junction disagree at one end, which may indicate a read error. CDR3 in amino acids: CASSEGQVQKAFF. CDR3 nucleotide sequence: TGTGCCAGCAGCGAAGGACAGGTCCAAAAAGCTTTCTTT. The chain combines TRBV6-1 with TRBJ1-1; TRBD1 matches 7 bases. Germline CDR1 and CDR2: MNHNS and SASEGT. This CDR3 is built from 13 residues.

The rearrangement links TRBV23-1 to TRBJ1-4; D unclear. TRBV23-1 is known as an ORF, though its function is uncertain. V dropped 3 bases and J dropped 7 bases, with 15 bases sitting between them. CDR3 length: 15 amino acids. The DNA of the CDR3 is TGCGCCAGCAGTCATCCGGACGGTGGTGGTGAAAAACTGTTTTTT. Translating gives CASSHPDGGGEKLFF.

The chain carries TRBV7-2 and TRBJ2-7; 11 positions agree with TRBD2. Losses at the gene ends were 5 bases for V and 0 bases for J; bases not matched to a gene: 6. This CDR3 spans 16 amino acids. Germline V gene data show CDR1 as SGHTA and CDR2 as FQGNSA. As DNA, the CDR3 is TGTGCCAGCAGCCTTCTAGCGGGAGGTTACTCCTACGAGCAGTACTTC. Translation: CASSLLAGGYSYEQYF.

V and J are TRBV27 and TRBJ2-4, with 7 nucleotides matching TRBD2. The length of the CDR3 is 15 residues. CDR1 is MNHEY, CDR2 SMNVEV, per germline (reference sequence). V was pared by 4 bases and J by 6 bases, with 9 bases of the junction left unmatched. The CDR3 sequence: CASSSSGSGGNIQYF. CDR3 nucleotides: TGTGCCAGCAGTTCCTCGGGTTCGGGGGGAAACATTCAGTACTTC.

This clone was recorded only once. The rearrangement links TRBV5-6 to TRBJ1-6, with D uncertain. Germline assignment: CDR1 SGHDT and CDR2 YYEEEE. Trimming shortened V by 0 bases and J by 4 bases, and 5 bases separated the two germline ends. CDR3 length: 14 residues. CDR3 sequence (DNA): TGTGCCAGCAGCTTGGGGATTTATAATTCACCCCTCCACTTT. The encoded protein is CASSLGIYNSPLHF.

The chain links TRBV6-1 to TRBJ2-7; D is possibly TRBD2 (8 bases). Trimming removed 4 bases from V and 2 bases from J, with 21 bases in between. Germline CDR1 is MNHNS and CDR2 is SASEGT. The CDR3 sequence is 17 residues long. The CDR3 protein is CASSALGGGQITYEQYF. In DNA form, the CDR3 reads TGTGCCAGCAGTGCCCTCGGGGGGGGACAGATTACCTACGAGCAGTACTTC.

The gene calls are TRBV30 and TRBJ1-6; perhaps TRBD1 as D (6 bases). This CDR3 has 15 residues. The V gene's germline CDR1 is GTSNPN and CDR2 SVGIG (reference sequence). V was trimmed by 0 bases and J by 9 bases, leaving 15 bases between them. The CDR3 nucleotides are TGTGCCTGGAGTGTGGCAGGGGAACGAATTTCACCCCTCCACTTT. It translates to CAWSVAGERISPLHF.

This clone was seen a single time. This rearrangement joins TRBV7-6 to TRBJ2-7; tentative D call: TRBD1 (5 bases). The germline V gene encodes CDR1 SGHVS and CDR2 FNYEAQ. Trimming left V 5 bases short and J 2 bases short, with 10 bases between. The CDR3 runs 13 residues. This chain's CDR3 is CASSRGQTYEQYF. In nucleotides, the CDR3 is TGTGCCAGCAGCCGCGGACAAACCTACGAGCAGTACTTC.

This chain joins TRBV28 and TRBJ2-5; D might be TRBD1 (6 bases). The V and J ends lost 5 bases and 4 bases respectively, with 14 bases between them. The CDR3 extends over 14 amino acids. The germline V gene has CDR1 MDHEN and CDR2 SYDVKM. The CDR3 DNA follows: TGTGCCAGCAGTAAAGGGGGTCGATCAGAGACCCAGTACTTC. Protein sequence: CASSKGGRSETQYF.

The chain couples TRBV15 to TRBJ1-5; possible D gene TRBD1, 5 bases. The CDR3 contains 15 residues. V was shortened by 5 bases and J by 0 bases, with 11 bases between the two germline ends. Germline assignment: CDR1 LNHNV and CDR2 YYDKDF (reference sequence). CDR3 DNA sequence: TGTGCCACCAGCCCCGGGACTTATAGCAATCAGCCCCAGCATTTT. Protein sequence: CATSPGTYSNQPQHF.

This rearrangement joins TRBV11-2 to TRBJ2-3; the match to TRBD2 covers 10 bases. This CDR3 contains 15 residues. V trimming: 5 bases; J trimming: 4 bases; junction bases outside the gene matches: 6. Per the germline V gene, CDR1 is SGHAT and CDR2 is FQNNGV. The CDR3 DNA follows: TGTGCCAGCAGCCTGAGCGGGAGGGCCGCAGATACGCAGTATTTT. As protein: CASSLSGRAADTQYF.

The chain joins TRBV5-1 to TRBJ1-3; maybe TRBD1 (6 bases). With 0 bases removed from V and 2 bases from J, the gap between germline ends came to 12 bases. This CDR3 has 16 residues. CDR1 and CDR2 (germline): SGHRS, YFSETQ. The CDR3 nucleotides read TGCGCCAGCAGCTTGGGAGGCAGGGGTCCTGGAAACACCATATATTTT. This translates into CASSLGGRGPGNTIYF.